These 10 T cell receptor beta chains were all obtained from the same sample, sequenced in a study of neurological immune-mediated disorders. One entry per CDR3 protein results from TCRdb running MiXCR on the 5' RACE reads. The table includes just under 45,000 distinct CDR3 sequences, roughly a fifth detected once. The sample's time point: technical triplicate 3. Sequencing used PBMCs. These receptors were taken from a man aged 60 to 69 with HTLV-1-associated myelopathy (HAM/TSP).

The chain couples TRBV28 to TRBJ2-7; 9 bases map to TRBD1. The CDR3 covers 15 residues. Trimming at V came to 6 bases and at J to 2 bases, leaving 8 bases not matched to a gene. CDR1 is MDHEN, CDR2 SYDVKM, per germline. The CDR3 sequence is CASRRGQGVPYEQYF. In nucleotides, the CDR3 is TGTGCCAGCAGGCGGGGACAGGGCGTCCCCTACGAGCAGTACTTC. The full variable domain, with the rest looked up from reference TRBV28 and TRBJ2-7, is DVKVTQSSRYLVKRTGEKVFLECVQDMDHENMFWYRQDPGLGLRLIYFSYDVKMKEKGDIPEGYSVSREKKERFSLILESASTNQTSMYLCASRRGQGVPYEQYFGPGTRLTVT.

This clonotype was seen repeatedly, ten times or more. V is TRBV5-1 and J is TRBJ2-3; 7 bases match TRBD1. The V gene's germline CDR1 is SGHRS and CDR2 YFSETQ. Trimming took 4 bases from V and 2 from J; bases not matched to a gene: 4. The length of the CDR3 is 14 residues. The CDR3 here is CASSPGQNTDTQYF. The CDR3 DNA reads TGCGCCAGCAGCCCGGGACAGAACACAGATACGCAGTATTTT.

The V and J genes are TRBV20-1 and TRBJ2-7; TRBD2 matches 9 bases. This CDR3 comprises 16 residues. From germline, CDR1 is DFQATT and CDR2 SNEGSKA (reference sequence). V was clipped by 6 bases and J by 7 bases; unmatched bases: 19. CDR3 protein: CSATWPASGNKREQYF. The DNA for the CDR3 is TGCAGTGCCACCTGGCCGGCTAGCGGGAATAAAAGGGAGCAGTACTTC.

This clonotype was counted at least ten times. The chain carries TRBV21-1 and TRBJ2-7; TRBD2, the D gene given by the table, was not confirmed from the DNA. TRBV21-1 is tagged as a pseudogene. CDR3 size: 15 residues. CDR3 protein: CASRVSSSPASEQYF. Here the CDR3 DNA reads TGTGCCAGCAGGGTTTCGTCTAGCCCAGCGAGCGAGCAGTACTTC.

This clonotype was counted many times. This chain joins TRBV20-1 and TRBJ2-7; the match to TRBD1 covers 10 bases. With V trimmed by 3 bases and J by 3 bases, 5 bases remained unmatched. The CDR3 spans 14 residues. The germline V gene has CDR1 DFQATT and CDR2 SNEGSKA (reference sequence). CDR3 loop: CSASDRGLNYEQYF. DNA for the CDR3: TGCAGTGCTAGTGACAGGGGGCTTAACTACGAGCAGTACTTC.

The chain couples TRBV11-2 to TRBJ2-5; either TRBD1 or TRBD2 may supply D (5 bases each). V shed 5 bases and J shed 10 bases, with 11 bases lying between them. The CDR3 consists of 11 residues. CDR1 and CDR2 from the germline V gene are SGHAT and FQNNGV. The CDR3 nucleotides are TGTGCCAGCAGCGAGGGACCACACCAGTACTTC. Its translation: CASSEGPHQYF.

The chain couples TRBV12-3 or TRBV12-4 to TRBJ1-1; D not certain. The V end was cut by 6 bases, the J end by 5 bases, with 13 bases between. CDR3 length: 13 residues. The CDR3 loop is CASRLSGGTEAFF. The CDR3 coding sequence is TGTGCCAGCAGGTTGAGCGGTGGGACTGAAGCTTTCTTT.

CDR3 DNA sequence: TGTGCCAGCTCACCGTCGGGCTTAGCAGATACGCAGTATTTT. Protein sequence: CASSPSGLADTQYF. V is TRBV18 and J is TRBJ2-3, with no clear D. Per the germline V gene, CDR1 is KGHSH and CDR2 is LQKENI. CDR3 length: 14 amino acids. V was trimmed by 3 bases and J by 4 bases, leaving 11 bases between them.

The chain uses TRBV9 and TRBJ2-2; tentatively, D is TRBD1 (6 bases). Trimming cost V 3 bases and J 2 bases, with 20 bases left between them. This CDR3 has 18 residues. The germline V gene has CDR1 SGDLS and CDR2 YYNGEE. CDR3 amino acids: CASSAKGSGTINTGELFF. CDR3 sequence (DNA): TGTGCCAGCAGCGCGAAGGGATCCGGGACAATAAACACCGGGGAGCTGTTTTTT.

This clonotype was recorded many times. The gene calls are TRBV20-1 and TRBJ1-5; maybe TRBD1 (6 bases). This CDR3 comprises 14 residues. Deletions cut 6 bases from V and 7 bases from J, with 19 bases between. Germline V CDR1 and CDR2: DFQATT, SNEGSKA (reference sequence). The CDR3 nucleotides are TGCAGTGCCCGTGGGGGGGCTGAGGAGCAGCCCCAGCATTTT. Translated: CSARGGAEEQPQHF.